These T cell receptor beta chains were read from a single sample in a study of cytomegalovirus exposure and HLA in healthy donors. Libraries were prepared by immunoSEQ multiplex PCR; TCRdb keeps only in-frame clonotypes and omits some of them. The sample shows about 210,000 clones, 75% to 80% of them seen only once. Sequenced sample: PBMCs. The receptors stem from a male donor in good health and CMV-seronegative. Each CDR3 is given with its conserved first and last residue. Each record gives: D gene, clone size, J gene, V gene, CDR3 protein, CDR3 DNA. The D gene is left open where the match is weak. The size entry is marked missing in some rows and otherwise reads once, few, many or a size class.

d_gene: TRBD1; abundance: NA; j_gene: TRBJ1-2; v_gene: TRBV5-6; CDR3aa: CASSPGTGFFGYTF; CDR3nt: TGTGCCAGCAGCCCGGGGACAGGGTTTTTTGGCTACACCTTC
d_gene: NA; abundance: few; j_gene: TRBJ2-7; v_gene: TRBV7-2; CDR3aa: CASSTGRREYEQYF; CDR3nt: TGTGCCAGCAGCACGGGACGGAGGGAATACGAGCAGTACTTC
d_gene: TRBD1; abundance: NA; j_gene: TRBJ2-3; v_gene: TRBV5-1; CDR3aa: CASSLEPGQGGTDTQYF; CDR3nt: TGCGCCAGCAGCTTGGAGCCGGGACAGGGTGGCACAGATACGCAGTATTTT
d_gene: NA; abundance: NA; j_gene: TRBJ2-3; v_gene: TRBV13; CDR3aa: CASSHGGTDTQYF; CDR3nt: TGTGCCAGCAGCCACGGGGGCACAGATACGCAGTATTTT
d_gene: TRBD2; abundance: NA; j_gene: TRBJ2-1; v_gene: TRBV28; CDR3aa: CASSRGDEQFF; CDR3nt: TGTGCCAGCAGCCGGGGGGATGAGCAGTTCTTC
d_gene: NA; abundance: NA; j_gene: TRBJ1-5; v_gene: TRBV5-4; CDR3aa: CASSVGSDSQPQHF; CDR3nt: TGTGCCAGCAGCGTGGGATCAGACTCTCAGCCCCAGCATTTT
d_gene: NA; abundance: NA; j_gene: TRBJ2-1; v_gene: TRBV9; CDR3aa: CASSVDPGFNNEQFF; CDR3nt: TGTGCCAGCAGCGTAGATCCAGGCTTCAACAATGAGCAGTTCTTC
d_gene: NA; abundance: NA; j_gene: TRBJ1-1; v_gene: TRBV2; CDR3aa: CASRRDLNTEAFF; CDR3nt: TGTGCCAGCAGGAGGGATTTGAACACTGAAGCTTTCTTT
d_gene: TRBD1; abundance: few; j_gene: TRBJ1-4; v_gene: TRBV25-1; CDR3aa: CASSESWDRLGGLEKLFF; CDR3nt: TGTGCCAGCAGTGAGTCATGGGACAGGCTTGGCGGACTTGAAAAACTGTTTTTT
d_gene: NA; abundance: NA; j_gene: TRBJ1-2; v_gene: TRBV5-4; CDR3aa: CASSLQGTSARYTF; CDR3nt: TGTGCCAGCAGCTTACAGGGAACTTCGGCACGCTACACCTTC
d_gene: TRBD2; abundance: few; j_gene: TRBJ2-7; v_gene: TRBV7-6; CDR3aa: CASSLEDVGSGVYEQYF; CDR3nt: TGTGCCAGCAGCTTAGAAGATGTGGGGAGCGGGGTCTACGAGCAGTACTTC
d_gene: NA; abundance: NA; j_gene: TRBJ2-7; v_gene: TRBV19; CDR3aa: CATADGAGEQYF; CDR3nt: TGTGCCACCGCCGACGGGGCGGGGGAGCAGTACTTC
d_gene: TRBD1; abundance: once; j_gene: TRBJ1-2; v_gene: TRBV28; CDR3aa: CASSATGTGNYGYTF; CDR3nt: TGTGCCAGCAGTGCCACCGGGACAGGGAACTATGGCTACACCTTC
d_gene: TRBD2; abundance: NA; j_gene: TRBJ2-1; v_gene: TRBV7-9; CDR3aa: CASRSRTSGSFNEQFF; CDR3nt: TGTGCCAGCAGATCACGGACTAGCGGCTCCTTTAATGAGCAGTTCTTC
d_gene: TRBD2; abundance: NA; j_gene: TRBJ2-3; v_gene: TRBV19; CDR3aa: CASSLSGGSTDTQYF; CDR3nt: TGTGCCAGTAGTCTCAGCGGGGGTAGCACAGATACGCAGTATTTT
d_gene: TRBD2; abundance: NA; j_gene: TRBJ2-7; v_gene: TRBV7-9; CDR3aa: CASSLAGRFGNEQYF; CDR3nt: TGTGCCAGCAGCTTAGCCGGGAGGTTCGGCAACGAGCAGTACTTC
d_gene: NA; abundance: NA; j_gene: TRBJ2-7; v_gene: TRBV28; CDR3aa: CASSLTLGLYEQYF; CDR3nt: TGTGCCAGCAGTCTCACCCTCGGACTGTACGAGCAGTACTTC
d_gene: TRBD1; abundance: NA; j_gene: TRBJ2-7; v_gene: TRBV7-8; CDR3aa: CASSGRGTGSPYEQYF; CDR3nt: TGTGCCAGCAGCGGACGGGGGACAGGGTCTCCATACGAGCAGTACTTC
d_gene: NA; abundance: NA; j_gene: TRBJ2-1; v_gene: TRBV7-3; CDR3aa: CASSLKGVGAFYNEQFF; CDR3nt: TGTGCCAGCAGCTTAAAGGGCGTAGGGGCCTTTTACAATGAGCAGTTCTTC
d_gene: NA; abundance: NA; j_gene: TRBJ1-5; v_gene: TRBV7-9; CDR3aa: CASSRLQGQPQHF; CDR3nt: TGTGCCAGCAGCCGACTCCAGGGGCAGCCCCAGCATTTT
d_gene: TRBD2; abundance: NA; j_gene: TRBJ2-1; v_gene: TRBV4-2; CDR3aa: CASSQDKGWRETTIEQFF; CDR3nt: TGTGCCAGCAGCCAAGATAAAGGTTGGCGGGAGACTACAATTGAGCAGTTCTTC
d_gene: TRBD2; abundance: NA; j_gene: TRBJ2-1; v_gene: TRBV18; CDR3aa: CASSRELAGNEQFF; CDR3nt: TGTGCCAGCTCACGCGAATTAGCGGGGAATGAGCAGTTCTTC
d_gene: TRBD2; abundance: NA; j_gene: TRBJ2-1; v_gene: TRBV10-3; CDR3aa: CAISDLGGRADGDEQFF; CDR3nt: TGTGCCATCAGTGACTTGGGTGGGAGGGCCGACGGCGATGAGCAGTTCTTC
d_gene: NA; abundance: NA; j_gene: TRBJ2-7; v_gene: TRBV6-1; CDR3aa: CASSAPGQYF; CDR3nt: TGTGCCAGCAGCGCGCCAGGGCAGTACTTC
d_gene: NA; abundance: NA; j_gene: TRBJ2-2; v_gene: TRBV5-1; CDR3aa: CASALVETGELFF; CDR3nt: TGCGCCAGCGCTTTGGTTGAGACCGGGGAGCTGTTTTTT
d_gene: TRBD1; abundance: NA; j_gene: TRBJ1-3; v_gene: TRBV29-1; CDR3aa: CSVDRTGSGNTIYF; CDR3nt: TGCAGCGTTGACAGGACAGGGTCTGGAAACACCATATATTTT
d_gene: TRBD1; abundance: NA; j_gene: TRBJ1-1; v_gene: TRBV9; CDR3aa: CASSSQTGRLTEAFF; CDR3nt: TGTGCCAGCAGCTCTCAGACAGGGCGACTCACTGAAGCTTTCTTT
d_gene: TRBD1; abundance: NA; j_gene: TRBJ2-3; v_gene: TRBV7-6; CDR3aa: CASSLVGGTGTQYF; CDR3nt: TGTGCCAGCAGCTTAGTAGGGGGCACAGGGACGCAGTATTTT
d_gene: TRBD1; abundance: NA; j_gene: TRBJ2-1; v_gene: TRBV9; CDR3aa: CASSSGQGANEQFF; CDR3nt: TGTGCCAGCAGCTCGGGACAGGGGGCGAATGAGCAGTTCTTC
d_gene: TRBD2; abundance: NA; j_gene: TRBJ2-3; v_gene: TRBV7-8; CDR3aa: CASSPAGGGDTQYF; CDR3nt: TGTGCCAGCAGCCCGGCGGGGGGGGGAGATACGCAGTATTTT
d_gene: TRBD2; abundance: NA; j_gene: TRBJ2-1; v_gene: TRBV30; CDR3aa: CAWSVRGGDNEQFF; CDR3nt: TGTGCCTGGAGTGTGCGGGGGGGGGACAATGAGCAGTTCTTC